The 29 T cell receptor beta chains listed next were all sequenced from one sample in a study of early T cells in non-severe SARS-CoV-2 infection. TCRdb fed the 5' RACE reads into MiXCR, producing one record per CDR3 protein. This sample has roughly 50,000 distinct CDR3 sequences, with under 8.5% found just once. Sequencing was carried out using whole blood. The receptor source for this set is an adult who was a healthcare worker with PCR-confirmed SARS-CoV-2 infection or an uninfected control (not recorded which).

CDR3 sequence (DNA): TGTGCCTCGTATGACCCAATGGGCCGGAATGAAAAACTGTTTTTT. Its protein product is CASYDPMGRNEKLFF. The chain has TRBV2 and TRBJ1-4; D gene ambiguous. The V end was cut by 11 bases, the J end by 5 bases, with 21 bases between. The CDR3 consists of 15 residues. The germline V gene encodes CDR1 SNHLY and CDR2 FYNNEI.

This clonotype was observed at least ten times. The CDR3: CASSLGLTLTYEQYF. In DNA, the CDR3 is TGTGCCAGCAGCTTGGGGTTGACTCTCACCTACGAGCAGTACTTC. This chain links TRBV7-8 with TRBJ2-7, with D unresolved. V lost 3 bases and J 2 bases, leaving 14 bases between the germline ends. This CDR3 comprises 15 residues. Germline lookup yields CDR1 SGHVS and CDR2 FQNEAQ. The whole variable domain, remainder taken from reference TRBV7-8 and TRBJ2-7, is GAGVSQSPRYKVAKRGQDVALRCDPISGHVSLFWYQQALGQGPEFLTYFQNEAQLDKSGLPSDRFFAERPEGSVSTLKIQRTQQEDSAVYLCASSLGLTLTYEQYFGPGTRLTVT.

CDR3 sequence (DNA): TGCGCCAGCAGCGCGGGACAGGGCGTCCACGAGCAGTACTTC. Protein product: CASSAGQGVHEQYF. The V and J genes are TRBV5-1 and TRBJ2-7; 9 nucleotides match TRBD1. The CDR3 runs 14 residues. The germline V gene encodes CDR1 SGHRS and CDR2 YFSETQ. Trimming at V came to 4 bases and at J to 5 bases, leaving 7 bases not matched to a gene. Variable domain in full (rest from reference TRBV5-1 and TRBJ2-7): KAGVTQTPRYLIKTRGQQVTLSCSPISGHRSVSWYQQTPGQGLQFLFEYFSETQRNKGNFPGRFSGRQFSNSRSEMNVSTLELGDSALYLCASSAGQGVHEQYFGPGTRLTVT.

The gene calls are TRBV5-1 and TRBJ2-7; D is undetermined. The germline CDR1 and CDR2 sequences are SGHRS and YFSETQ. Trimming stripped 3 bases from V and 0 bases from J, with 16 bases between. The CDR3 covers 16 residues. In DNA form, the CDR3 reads TGCGCCAGCAGCTCAAAACCCAGGTTTAGCTCCTACGAGCAGTACTTC. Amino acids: CASSSKPRFSSYEQYF.

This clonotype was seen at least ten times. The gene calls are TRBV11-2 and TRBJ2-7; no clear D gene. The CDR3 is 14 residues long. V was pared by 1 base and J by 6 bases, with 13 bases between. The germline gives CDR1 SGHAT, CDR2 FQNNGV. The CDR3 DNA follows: TGTGCCAGCAGCTTAGTTATCGCCTCGTCCGAGCAGTACTTC. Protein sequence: CASSLVIASSEQYF.

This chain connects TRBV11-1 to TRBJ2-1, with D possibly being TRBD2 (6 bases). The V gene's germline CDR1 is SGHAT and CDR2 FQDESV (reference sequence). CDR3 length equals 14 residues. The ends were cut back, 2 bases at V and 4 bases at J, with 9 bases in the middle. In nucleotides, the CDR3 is TGTGCCAGCAGCTTAACTCTAGCGTACAATGAGCAGTTCTTC. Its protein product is CASSLTLAYNEQFF.

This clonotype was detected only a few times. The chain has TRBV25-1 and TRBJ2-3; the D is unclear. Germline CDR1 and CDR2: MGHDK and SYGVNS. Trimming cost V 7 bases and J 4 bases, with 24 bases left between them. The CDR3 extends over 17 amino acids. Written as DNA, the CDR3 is TGTGCCAGCACCCCCGGGCCCCACCGGGTTAGTGCAGATACGCAGTATTTT. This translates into CASTPGPHRVSADTQYF.

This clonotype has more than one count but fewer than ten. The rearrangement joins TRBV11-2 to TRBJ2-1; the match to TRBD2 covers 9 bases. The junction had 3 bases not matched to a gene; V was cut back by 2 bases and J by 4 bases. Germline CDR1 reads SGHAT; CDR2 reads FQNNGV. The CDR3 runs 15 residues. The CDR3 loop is CASSLLAGGYNEQFF. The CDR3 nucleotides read TGTGCCAGCAGCTTACTGGCGGGAGGGTACAATGAGCAGTTCTTC. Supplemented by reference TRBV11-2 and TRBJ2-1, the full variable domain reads EAGVAQSPRYKIIEKRQSVAFWCNPISGHATLYWYQQILGQGPKLLIQFQNNGVVDDSQLPKDRFSAERLKGVDSTLKIQPAKLEDSAVYLCASSLLAGGYNEQFFGPGTRLTVL.

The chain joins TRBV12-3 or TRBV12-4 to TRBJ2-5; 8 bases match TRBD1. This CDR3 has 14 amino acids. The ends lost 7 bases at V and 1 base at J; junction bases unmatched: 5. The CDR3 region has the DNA TGTGCCAGCATCCGGACAGGGACCCAAGAGACCCAGTACTTC. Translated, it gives CASIRTGTQETQYF.

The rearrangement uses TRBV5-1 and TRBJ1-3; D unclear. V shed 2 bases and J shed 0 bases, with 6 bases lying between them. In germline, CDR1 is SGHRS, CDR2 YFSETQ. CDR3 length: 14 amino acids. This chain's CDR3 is CASSFTSSGNTIYF. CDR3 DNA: TGCGCCAGCAGCTTTACCAGCTCTGGAAACACCATATATTTT.

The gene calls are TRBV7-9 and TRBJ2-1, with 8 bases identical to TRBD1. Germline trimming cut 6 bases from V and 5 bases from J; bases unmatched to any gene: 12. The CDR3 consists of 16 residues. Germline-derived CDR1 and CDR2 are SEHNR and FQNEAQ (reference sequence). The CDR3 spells CASRKIQGALDNEQFF. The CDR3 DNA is TGTGCCAGCAGAAAAATCCAGGGGGCGCTTGACAATGAGCAGTTCTTC.

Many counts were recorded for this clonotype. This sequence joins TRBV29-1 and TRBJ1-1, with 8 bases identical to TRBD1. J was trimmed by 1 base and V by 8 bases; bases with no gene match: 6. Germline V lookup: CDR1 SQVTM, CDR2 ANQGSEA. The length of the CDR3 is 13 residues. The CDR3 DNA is TGCAGCTCACGACAGGGGCCGAACACTGAAGCTTTCTTT. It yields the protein CSSRQGPNTEAFF.

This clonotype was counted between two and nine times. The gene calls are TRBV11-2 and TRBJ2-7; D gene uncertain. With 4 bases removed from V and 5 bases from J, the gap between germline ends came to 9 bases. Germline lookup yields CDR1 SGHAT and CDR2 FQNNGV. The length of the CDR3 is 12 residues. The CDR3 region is CASSSILDEQYF. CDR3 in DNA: TGTGCCAGCAGCTCTATCCTGGACGAGCAGTACTTC.

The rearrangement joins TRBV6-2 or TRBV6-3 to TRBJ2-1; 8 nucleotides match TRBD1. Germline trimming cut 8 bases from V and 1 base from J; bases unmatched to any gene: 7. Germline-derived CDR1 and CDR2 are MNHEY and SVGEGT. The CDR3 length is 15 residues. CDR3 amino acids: CASLDRVESYNEQFF. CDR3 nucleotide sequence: TGTGCCAGCTTGGACAGGGTTGAGTCCTACAATGAGCAGTTCTTC.

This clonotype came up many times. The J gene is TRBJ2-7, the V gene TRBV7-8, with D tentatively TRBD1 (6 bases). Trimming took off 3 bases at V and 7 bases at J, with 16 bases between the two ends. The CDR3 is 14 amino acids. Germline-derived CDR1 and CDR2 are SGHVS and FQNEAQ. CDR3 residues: CASSLTGSAREQYF. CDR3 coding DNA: TGTGCCAGCAGCTTGACAGGATCGGCGAGGGAGCAGTACTTC. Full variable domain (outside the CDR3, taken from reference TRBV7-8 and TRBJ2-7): GAGVSQSPRYKVAKRGQDVALRCDPISGHVSLFWYQQALGQGPEFLTYFQNEAQLDKSGLPSDRFFAERPEGSVSTLKIQRTQQEDSAVYLCASSLTGSAREQYFGPGTRLTVT.

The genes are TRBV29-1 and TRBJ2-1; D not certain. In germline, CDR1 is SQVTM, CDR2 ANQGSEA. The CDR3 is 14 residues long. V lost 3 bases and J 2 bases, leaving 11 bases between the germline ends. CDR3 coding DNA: TGCAGCGTTGAGGGTAGCAGCACCTACAATGAGCAGTTCTTC. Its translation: CSVEGSSTYNEQFF.

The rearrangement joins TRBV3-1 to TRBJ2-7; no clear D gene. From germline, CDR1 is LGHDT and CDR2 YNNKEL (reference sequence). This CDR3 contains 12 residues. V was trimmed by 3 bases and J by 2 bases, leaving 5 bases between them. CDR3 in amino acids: CASSHRTYEQYF. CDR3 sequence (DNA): TGTGCCAGCAGCCACCGCACCTACGAGCAGTACTTC.

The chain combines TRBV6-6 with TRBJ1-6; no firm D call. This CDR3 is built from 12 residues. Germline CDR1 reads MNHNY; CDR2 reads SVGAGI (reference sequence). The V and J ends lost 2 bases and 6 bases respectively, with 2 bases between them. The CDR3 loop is CASSYVNSPLHF. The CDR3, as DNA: TGTGCCAGCAGTTACGTTAATTCACCCCTCCACTTT.

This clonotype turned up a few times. The CDR3 sequence: CASSLEQAGAYEQYF. CDR3 sequence (DNA): TGTGCCAGCAGCTTGGAGCAAGCGGGGGCCTACGAGCAGTACTTC. The chain is built from TRBV5-6 and TRBJ2-7, with 8 bases lining up with TRBD2. The CDR3 has 15 residues. V lost 0 bases and J lost 2; bases outside the gene matches: 4. The germline V gene encodes CDR1 SGHDT and CDR2 YYEEEE.

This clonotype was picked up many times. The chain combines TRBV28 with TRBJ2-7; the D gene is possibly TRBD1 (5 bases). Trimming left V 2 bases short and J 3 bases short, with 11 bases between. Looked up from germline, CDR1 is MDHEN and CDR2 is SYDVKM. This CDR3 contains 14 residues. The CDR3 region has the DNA TGTGCCAGCAGTTTAACCGGACACAACTACGAGCAGTACTTC. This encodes CASSLTGHNYEQYF.

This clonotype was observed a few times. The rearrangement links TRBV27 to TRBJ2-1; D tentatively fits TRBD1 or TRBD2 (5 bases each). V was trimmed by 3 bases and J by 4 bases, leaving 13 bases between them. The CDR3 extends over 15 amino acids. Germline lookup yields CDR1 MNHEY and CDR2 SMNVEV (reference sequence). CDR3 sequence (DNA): TGTGCCAGCAGTTTGACCGGGACCCTATACAATGAGCAGTTCTTC. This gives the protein CASSLTGTLYNEQFF.

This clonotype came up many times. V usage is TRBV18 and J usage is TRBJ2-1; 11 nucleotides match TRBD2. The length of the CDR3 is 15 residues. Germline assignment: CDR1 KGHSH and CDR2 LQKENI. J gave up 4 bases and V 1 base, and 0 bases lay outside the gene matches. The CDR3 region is CASSPLAGGYNEQFF. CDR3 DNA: TGTGCCAGCTCACCACTAGCGGGGGGGTACAATGAGCAGTTCTTC.

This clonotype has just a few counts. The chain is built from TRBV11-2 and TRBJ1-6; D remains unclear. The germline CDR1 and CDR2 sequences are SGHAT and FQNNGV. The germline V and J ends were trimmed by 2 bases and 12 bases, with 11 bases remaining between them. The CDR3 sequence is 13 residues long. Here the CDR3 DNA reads TGTGCCAGCAGCTTAATCCTGTTGGAACCCCTCCACTTT. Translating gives CASSLILLEPLHF.

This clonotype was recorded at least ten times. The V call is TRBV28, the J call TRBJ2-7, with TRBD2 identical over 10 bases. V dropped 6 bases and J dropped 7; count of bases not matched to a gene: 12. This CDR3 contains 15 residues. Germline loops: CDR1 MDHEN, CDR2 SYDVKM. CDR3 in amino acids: CASREQREGPREQYF. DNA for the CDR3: TGTGCCAGCAGGGAACAGCGGGAGGGCCCTCGAGAGCAGTACTTC.

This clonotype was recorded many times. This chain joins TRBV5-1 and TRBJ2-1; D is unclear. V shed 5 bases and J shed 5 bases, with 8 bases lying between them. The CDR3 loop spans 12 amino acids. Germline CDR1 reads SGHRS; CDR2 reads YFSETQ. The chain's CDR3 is CASRRLNNEQFF. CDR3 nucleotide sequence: TGCGCCAGCAGACGGCTAAACAATGAGCAGTTCTTC. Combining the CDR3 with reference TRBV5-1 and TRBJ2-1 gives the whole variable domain KAGVTQTPRYLIKTRGQQVTLSCSPISGHRSVSWYQQTPGQGLQFLFEYFSETQRNKGNFPGRFSGRQFSNSRSEMNVSTLELGDSALYLCASRRLNNEQFFGPGTRLTVL.

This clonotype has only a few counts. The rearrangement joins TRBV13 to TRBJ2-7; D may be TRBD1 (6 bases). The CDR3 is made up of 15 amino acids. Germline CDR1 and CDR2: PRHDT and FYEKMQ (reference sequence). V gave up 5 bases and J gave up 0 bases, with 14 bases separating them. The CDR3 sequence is CASSPRTDYSYEQYF. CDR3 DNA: TGTGCCAGCAGCCCCCGGACAGATTACTCCTACGAGCAGTACTTC.

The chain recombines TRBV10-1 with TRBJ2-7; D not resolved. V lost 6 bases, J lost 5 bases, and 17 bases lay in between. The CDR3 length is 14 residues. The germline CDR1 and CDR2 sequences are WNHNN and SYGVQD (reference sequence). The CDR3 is CASRPDGSRNEQYF. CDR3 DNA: TGCGCCAGCAGGCCCGACGGTAGCCGAAACGAGCAGTACTTC.

The CDR3: CASLAGGEQYF. DNA for the CDR3: TGTGCCAGCTTAGCGGGAGGCGAGCAGTACTTC. This chain joins TRBV2 and TRBJ2-7; 10 bases agree with TRBD2. Germline V gives CDR1 SNHLY, CDR2 FYNNEI. V shed 8 bases, J shed 6 bases, and the junction held 1 base outside the gene matches. The CDR3 totals 11 residues.

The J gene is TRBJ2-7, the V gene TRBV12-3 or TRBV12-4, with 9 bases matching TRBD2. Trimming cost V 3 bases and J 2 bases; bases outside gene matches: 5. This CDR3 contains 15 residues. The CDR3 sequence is CASSLVLAGTYEQYF. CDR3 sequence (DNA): TGTGCCAGCAGTTTGGTCCTAGCGGGAACCTACGAGCAGTACTTC.